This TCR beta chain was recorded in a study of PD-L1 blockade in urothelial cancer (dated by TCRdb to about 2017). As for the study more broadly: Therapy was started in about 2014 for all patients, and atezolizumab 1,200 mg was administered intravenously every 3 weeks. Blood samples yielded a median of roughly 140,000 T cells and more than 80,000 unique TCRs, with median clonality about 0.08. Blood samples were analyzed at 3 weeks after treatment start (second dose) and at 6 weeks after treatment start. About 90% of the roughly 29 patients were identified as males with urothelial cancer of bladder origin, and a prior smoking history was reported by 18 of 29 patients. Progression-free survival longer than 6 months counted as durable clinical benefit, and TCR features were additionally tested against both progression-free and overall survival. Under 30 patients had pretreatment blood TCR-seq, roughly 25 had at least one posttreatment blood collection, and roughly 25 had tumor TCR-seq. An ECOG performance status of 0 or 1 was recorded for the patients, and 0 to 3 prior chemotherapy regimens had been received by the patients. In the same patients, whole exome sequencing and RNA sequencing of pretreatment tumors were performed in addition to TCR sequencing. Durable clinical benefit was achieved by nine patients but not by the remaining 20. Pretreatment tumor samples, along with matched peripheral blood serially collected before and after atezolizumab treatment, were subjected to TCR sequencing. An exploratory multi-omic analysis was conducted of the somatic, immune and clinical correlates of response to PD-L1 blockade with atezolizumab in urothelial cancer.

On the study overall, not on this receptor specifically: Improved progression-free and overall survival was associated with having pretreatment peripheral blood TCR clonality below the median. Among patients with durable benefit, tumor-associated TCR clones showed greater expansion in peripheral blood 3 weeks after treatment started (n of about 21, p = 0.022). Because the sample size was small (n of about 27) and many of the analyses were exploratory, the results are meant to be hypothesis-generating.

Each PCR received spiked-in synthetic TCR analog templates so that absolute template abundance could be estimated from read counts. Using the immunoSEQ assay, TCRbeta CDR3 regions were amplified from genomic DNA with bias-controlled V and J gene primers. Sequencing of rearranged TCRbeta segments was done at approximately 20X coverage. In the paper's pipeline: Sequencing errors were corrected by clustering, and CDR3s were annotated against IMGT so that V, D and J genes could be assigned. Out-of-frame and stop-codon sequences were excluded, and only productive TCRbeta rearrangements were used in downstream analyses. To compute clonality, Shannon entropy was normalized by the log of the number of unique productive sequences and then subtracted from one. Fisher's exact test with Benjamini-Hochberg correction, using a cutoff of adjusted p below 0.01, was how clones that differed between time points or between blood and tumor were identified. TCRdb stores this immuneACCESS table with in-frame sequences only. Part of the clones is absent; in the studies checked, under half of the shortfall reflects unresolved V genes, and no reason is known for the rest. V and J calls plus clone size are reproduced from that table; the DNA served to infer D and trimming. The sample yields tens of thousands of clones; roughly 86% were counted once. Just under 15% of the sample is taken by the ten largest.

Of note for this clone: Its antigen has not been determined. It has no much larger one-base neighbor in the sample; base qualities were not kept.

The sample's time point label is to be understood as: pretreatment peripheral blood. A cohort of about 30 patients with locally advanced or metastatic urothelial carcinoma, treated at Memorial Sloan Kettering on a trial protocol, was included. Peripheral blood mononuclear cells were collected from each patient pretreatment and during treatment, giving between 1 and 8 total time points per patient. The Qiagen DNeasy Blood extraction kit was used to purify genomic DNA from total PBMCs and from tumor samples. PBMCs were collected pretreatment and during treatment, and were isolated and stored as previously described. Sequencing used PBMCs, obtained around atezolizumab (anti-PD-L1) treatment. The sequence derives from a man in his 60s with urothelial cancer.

At the DNA level, the sequence is TGTGCCTGGACCCCCGGGACTAGCGGTAGCACAGATACGCAGTATTTT. Translation gives CAWTPGTSGSTDTQYF. The chain is made from TRBV30 and TRBJ2-3, with TRBD2 identical over 11 junction bases. The CDR3 contains 16 residues, cysteine and phenylalanine counted. The only DNA kept is the CDR3, 48 bases in frame from the first base. Reading the germline V gene (reference sequence) gives CDR1 GTSNPN and CDR2 SVGIG. V is cut back by 4 bases and J by 0 bases, with 6 bases in the junction unmatched.